The source of this TCR beta chain is a study of identical twins. Of note for this clonotype: Its antigen is not identified.

Whole-study findings and limits: The analysis was cross-sectional rather than longitudinal within donors. When twins shared out-of-frame alpha sequences, those sequences had excess low generation probability.

Unique molecular identifiers were present on the cDNA, and a universal primer site came from template switching. TCRdb fed the 5' RACE reads into MiXCR, producing one record per CDR3 protein. The table has around 680,000 distinct CDR3 sequences, about 9.4% seen once. The V gene's germline CDR1 is PRHDT and CDR2 FYEKMQ (reference sequence). Unmatched junction bases numbered 7, after V lost 5 bases and J lost 5 bases. The CDR3 is 15 amino acids. The sample was also reused in another study, on yellow fever vaccine responses in identical twins.

V is TRBV13 and J is TRBJ2-5, with 11 bases that match TRBD2. The specimen was PBMCs. The clonotype originates from a woman in her late teens or twenties in good health. CDR3 in amino acids: CASSDLAGGQETQYF. In nucleotides, the CDR3 is TGTGCCAGCAGCGACTTAGCGGGAGGGCAGGAGACCCAGTACTTC. The variable domain in full, completed from reference TRBV13 and TRBJ2-5, reads AAGVIQSPRHLIKEKRETATLKCYPIPRHDTVYWYQQGPGQDPQFLISFYEKMQSDKGSIPDRFSAQQFSDYHSELNMSSLELGDSALYFCASSDLAGGQETQYFGPGTRLLVL.